A selection of T cell receptor beta chains follows, all from one sample in a study of identical twins. TCRdb independently ran MiXCR on the 5' RACE reads; one entry per CDR3 protein. The sample contains 250,000 or so distinct CDR3 sequences, 7% of which appear only once. These data also featured in a second study, about yellow fever vaccine responses in identical twins.

Sequencing used memory (CD45RO+) T cells sorted from blood. The source of these receptors is a woman aged 18-30 years in good health. CDR3s include the opening cysteine and the closing phenylalanine or tryptophan. The order of the fields is clone size, J gene, CDR3 length, D gene, V gene, CDR3 protein, CDR3 DNA. A D gene is named only where the DNA matches it firmly. Size values are once, few and many counts, or a class for expanded clones, and some rows have none.

few,TRBJ1-6,16,-,TRBV20-1,CSARAVSGGSDSPLHF,TGCAGTGCTAGAGCGGTGTCCGGGGGCTCGGATTCACCCCTCCACTTT
-,TRBJ2-5,14,-,TRBV6-2/TRBV6-3,CASSYSRGKETQYF,TGTGCCAGCAGTTACTCTCGGGGAAAAGAGACCCAGTACTTC
-,TRBJ1-1,15,-,TRBV28,CASSLGGGTARGAFF,TGTGCCAGCAGTTTGGGGGGTGGGACGGCCAGAGGAGCTTTCTTT
many,TRBJ1-1,16,-,TRBV14,CASSQDRNRVNTEAFF,TGTGCCAGCAGCCAAGACCGCAATCGGGTGAACACTGAAGCTTTCTTT
many,TRBJ2-1,17,-,TRBV7-9,CASSLSSYGIVYNEQFF,TGTGCCAGCAGCTTATCGTCCTACGGGATAGTCTACAATGAGCAGTTCTTC
many,TRBJ2-1,14,-,TRBV29-1,CSVDPRGSASKQFF,TGCAGCGTTGATCCCCGAGGCTCAGCTTCGAAGCAGTTCTTC
-,TRBJ2-1,15,TRBD2,TRBV20-1,CSAPLADLSYNEQFF,TGCAGTGCTCCACTAGCGGACCTTTCCTACAATGAGCAGTTCTTC
many,TRBJ2-1,15,-,TRBV7-3,CASSQNPSSDNEQFF,TGTGCCAGCAGCCAAAATCCTAGCTCCGACAATGAGCAGTTCTTC
few,TRBJ2-5,15,-,TRBV5-6,CASSLGLSSQETQYF,TGTGCCAGCAGCTTAGGTCTGAGTTCCCAAGAGACCCAGTACTTC
-,TRBJ2-2,12,-,TRBV20-1,CSASRGTGELFF,TGCAGTGCCTCCAGGGGTACCGGGGAGCTGTTTTTT
many,TRBJ2-1,13,-,TRBV12-3/TRBV12-4,CASRAVSYNEQFF,TGTGCCAGCAGAGCGGTCTCCTACAATGAGCAGTTCTTC
few,TRBJ1-6,14,-,TRBV14,CASSRTVRNSPLHF,TGTGCCAGCAGTCGGACGGTTAGGAATTCACCCCTCCACTTT
-,TRBJ1-1,11,-,TRBV2,CASLEGTEAFF,TGTGCCAGCCTAGAGGGCACTGAAGCTTTCTTT
many,TRBJ2-5,13,-,TRBV24-1,CAISMGTPETQYF,TGTGCCATCTCAATGGGGACACCAGAGACCCAGTACTTC
few,TRBJ2-2,16,TRBD1,TRBV5-6,CASRKQGAERAGELFF,TGTGCCAGCAGGAAACAGGGGGCCGAACGGGCCGGGGAGCTGTTTTTT
many,TRBJ2-2,17,-,TRBV10-3,CAISEPRQLSNTGELFF,TGTGCCATCAGTGAGCCTCGACAGCTCTCGAACACCGGGGAGCTGTTTTTT
few,TRBJ2-5,14,-,TRBV5-1,CASSLAAGLETQYF,TGCGCCAGCAGCTTGGCAGCAGGGTTAGAGACCCAGTACTTC
-,TRBJ1-2,13,-,TRBV20-1,CSARAIQGNGYTF,TGCAGTGCTAGAGCCATCCAGGGCAATGGCTACACCTTC
few,TRBJ2-1,18,TRBD2,TRBV29-1,CSAGKSSKRGRWGNEQFF,TGCAGCGCGGGAAAGTCTTCTAAGCGGGGACGTTGGGGCAATGAGCAGTTCTTC
-,TRBJ2-7,17,TRBD2,TRBV27,CASSLVASSAGAYEQYF,TGTGCCAGCAGTTTAGTGGCGTCTTCGGCGGGAGCTTACGAGCAGTACTTC
-,TRBJ2-3,16,TRBD1,TRBV5-1,CASCPGTGLTTDTQYF,TGCGCCAGCTGTCCCGGGACAGGCCTTACCACAGATACGCAGTATTTT
-,TRBJ2-7,15,-,TRBV24-1,CATSDSQGPSYEQYF,TGTGCCACCAGTGATTCCCAGGGCCCTTCCTACGAGCAGTACTTC
-,TRBJ2-7,12,TRBD1,TRBV10-3,CATRPGQDEQYF,TGTGCCACCCGACCGGGACAGGACGAGCAGTACTTC
-,TRBJ2-1,17,TRBD1,TRBV14,CASSQDPGTAHYNEQFF,TGTGCCAGCAGCCAAGACCCTGGGACAGCCCACTACAATGAGCAGTTCTTC
many,TRBJ2-5,11,-,TRBV12-3/TRBV12-4,CASSGGETQYF,TGTGCCAGCAGTGGTGGGGAGACCCAGTACTTC
-,TRBJ2-2,17,-,TRBV2,CASRDAGGGLNTGELFF,TGTGCCAGCAGGGATGCAGGAGGCGGTCTTAACACCGGGGAGCTGTTTTTT
few,TRBJ2-5,14,-,TRBV28,CASSHPGLEETQYF,TGTGCCAGCAGTCATCCGGGACTTGAGGAGACCCAGTACTTC
few,TRBJ2-4,16,-,TRBV5-8,CASSRHTGLAKNIQYF,TGTGCCAGCAGCCGACACACAGGGTTAGCCAAAAACATTCAGTACTTC
few,TRBJ2-3,17,-,TRBV5-8,CASSLTRMALAADTQYF,TGTGCCAGCAGCTTGACCCGCATGGCGCTAGCTGCAGATACGCAGTATTTT